One T cell receptor beta chain is described in this entry. Its specificity is unknown. The CDR3 is made up of 15 amino acids. Trimming shortened V by 6 bases and J by 4 bases, and 18 bases separated the two germline ends. From germline, CDR1 is SGHTA and CDR2 FQGTGA. This sample is drawn from a study of cytomegalovirus exposure and HLA in healthy donors. Study outcomes and limitations: Specificity of a few CMV-associated chains for CMV antigens was verified in vitro. A later analysis associated 15,000 or so TCR beta sequences with HLA alleles at a 0.05 false discovery rate.

This PCR relied on a set of 60 Vbeta primers and 13 Jbeta primers. The method was immunoSEQ multiplex PCR; TCRdb's version includes in-frame clones alone and lacks a portion of them. This sample has around 120,000 clones; around 80% occur once, and the top ten carry 7.5% to 10%. The receptor was derived from a female donor in good health and CMV-seropositive. V usage is TRBV7-3 and J usage is TRBJ2-5; tentative D call: TRBD1 (5 bases). Sequencing was performed on PBMCs. CDR3 sequence: CASSPGLQQRETQYF. In DNA form, the CDR3 reads TGTGCCAGCAGTCCAGGGCTACAACAGAGAGAGACCCAGTACTTC.